The next 5 T cell receptor beta chains were all read from a single sample in a study of blood T cell repertoires in COVID-19. The repertoire was sequenced with immunoSEQ multiplex PCR; TCRdb's copy has only in-frame clones and lacks some. The repertoire consists of tens of thousands of clones, with around 80% occurring once and the leading ten covering 20% to 25%. The specimen sequenced was peripheral blood. The receptors here all came from a man aged 60 to 69 with acute or convalescent COVID-19.

As concerns this clone: A junction boundary mismatches the germline segment, possibly from a read error. This sequence joins TRBV30 and TRBJ1-3; perhaps TRBD1 as D (5 bases). This CDR3 has 12 amino acids. Germline CDR1 reads GTSNPN; CDR2 reads SVGIG (reference sequence). DNA for the CDR3: TGTGCCTGGAGCTACCGGGGGAACCTAGCGGATTTT. Translating gives CAWSYRGNLADF.

This clone was seen just once. The rearrangement uses TRBV5-1 and TRBJ2-5; TRBD1 agrees at 9 bases. V lost 0 bases to trimming and J lost 4 bases; unmatched junction nucleotides: 7. Germline-derived CDR1 and CDR2 are SGHRS and YFSETQ. This CDR3 has 16 residues. In DNA, the CDR3 is TGCGCCAGCAGCTTGGGTCGGACAGGGGAGGGAGAGACCCAGTACTTC. Its protein product is CASSLGRTGEGETQYF.

This clone was recorded a few times. V usage is TRBV15 and J usage is TRBJ2-7; maybe TRBD2 (5 bases). Trimming stripped 1 base from V and 4 bases from J, with 5 bases between. The V gene's germline CDR1 is LNHNV and CDR2 YYDKDF (reference sequence). This CDR3 has 12 residues. The CDR3 DNA follows: TGTGCCACCAGCAGAGGCGGGTACGAGCAGTACTTC. It is translated as CATSRGGYEQYF.

This rearrangement joins TRBV9 to TRBJ2-1; D is possibly TRBD1 (6 bases). Trimming stripped 3 bases from V and 6 bases from J, with 13 bases between. This CDR3 is built from 14 residues. CDR1 and CDR2 from the germline V gene are SGDLS and YYNGEE. This CDR3 is CASSAHPTGNEQFF. CDR3 nucleotide sequence: TGTGCCAGCAGCGCCCATCCGACAGGCAATGAGCAGTTCTTC.

V is TRBV5-1 and J is TRBJ1-5, with D possibly TRBD1 on 6 matching bases. The length of the CDR3 is 15 residues. Trimming took 0 bases from V and 1 from J, leaving 8 bases between them. Looked up from germline, CDR1 is SGHRS and CDR2 is YFSETQ. CDR3 coding DNA: TGCGCCAGCAGCTTGGCCGGACAGAGCAATCAGCCCCAGCATTTT. Protein sequence: CASSLAGQSNQPQHF.